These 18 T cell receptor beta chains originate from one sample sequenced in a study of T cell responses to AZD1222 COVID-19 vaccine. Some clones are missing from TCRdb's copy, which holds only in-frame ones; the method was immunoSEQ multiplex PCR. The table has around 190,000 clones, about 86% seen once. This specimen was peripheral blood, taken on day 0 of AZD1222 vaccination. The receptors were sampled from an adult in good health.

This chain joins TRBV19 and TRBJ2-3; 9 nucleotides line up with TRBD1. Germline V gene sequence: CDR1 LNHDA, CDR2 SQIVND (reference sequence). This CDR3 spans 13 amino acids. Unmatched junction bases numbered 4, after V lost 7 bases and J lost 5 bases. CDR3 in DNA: TGTGCCAGTAACCCGACAGGGGGAGATACGCAGTATTTT. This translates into CASNPTGGDTQYF.

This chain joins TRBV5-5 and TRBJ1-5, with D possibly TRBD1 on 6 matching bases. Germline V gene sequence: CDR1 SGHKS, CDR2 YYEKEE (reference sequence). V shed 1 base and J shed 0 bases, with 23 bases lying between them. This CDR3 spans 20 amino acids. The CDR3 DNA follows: TGTGCCAGCAGCTTGATTCCCGGCAGGGCCGAGGGGGATAGCAATCAGCCCCAGCATTTT. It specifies CASSLIPGRAEGDSNQPQHF.

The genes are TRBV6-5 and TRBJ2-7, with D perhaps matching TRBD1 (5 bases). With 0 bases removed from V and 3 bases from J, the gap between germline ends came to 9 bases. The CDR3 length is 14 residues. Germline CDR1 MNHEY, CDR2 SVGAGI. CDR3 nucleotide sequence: TGTGCCAGCAGTTACTCCCAGGGATACTACGAGCAGTACTTC. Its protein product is CASSYSQGYYEQYF.

In DNA form, the CDR3 reads TGCGCCAGCAGAGGCGGGTTCTCCTACGAGCAGTACTTC. Translation gives CASRGGFSYEQYF. The gene calls are TRBV4-1 and TRBJ2-7; possibly TRBD2 for D (5 bases). V lost 6 bases and J lost 0, with 9 bases in between. The CDR3 length is 13 residues. Germline V CDR1 and CDR2: MGHRA, YSYEKL.

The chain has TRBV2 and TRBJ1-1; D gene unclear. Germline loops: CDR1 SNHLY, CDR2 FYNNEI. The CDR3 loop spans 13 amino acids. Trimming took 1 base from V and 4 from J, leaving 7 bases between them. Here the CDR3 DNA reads TGTGCCAGCAGTGAAGGGGGAGTCACTGAAGCTTTCTTT. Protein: CASSEGGVTEAFF. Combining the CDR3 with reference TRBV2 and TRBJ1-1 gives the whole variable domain EPEVTQTPSHQVTQMGQEVILRCVPISNHLYFYWYRQILGQKVEFLVSFYNNEISEKSEIFDDQFSVERPDGSNFTLKIRSTKLEDSAMYFCASSEGGVTEAFFGQGTRLTVV.

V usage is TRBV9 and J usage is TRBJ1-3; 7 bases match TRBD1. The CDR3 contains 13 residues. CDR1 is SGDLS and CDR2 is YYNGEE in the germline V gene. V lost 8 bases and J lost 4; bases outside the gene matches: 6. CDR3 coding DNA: TGTGCCAGAGTAGGGGGCGCAGGAAACACCATATATTTT. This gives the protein CARVGGAGNTIYF.

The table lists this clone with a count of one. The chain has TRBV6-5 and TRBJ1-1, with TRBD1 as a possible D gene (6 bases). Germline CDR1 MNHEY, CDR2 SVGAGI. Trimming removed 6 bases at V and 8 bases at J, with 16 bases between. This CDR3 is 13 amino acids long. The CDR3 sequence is CASRKQDSQEAFF. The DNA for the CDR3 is TGTGCCAGCAGAAAACAGGACAGTCAGGAAGCTTTCTTT.

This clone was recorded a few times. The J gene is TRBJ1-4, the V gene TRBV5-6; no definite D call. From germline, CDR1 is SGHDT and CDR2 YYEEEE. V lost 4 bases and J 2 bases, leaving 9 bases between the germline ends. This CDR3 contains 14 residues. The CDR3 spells CASSQPGTNEKLFF. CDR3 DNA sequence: TGTGCCAGCAGCCAACCCGGGACTAATGAAAAACTGTTTTTT.

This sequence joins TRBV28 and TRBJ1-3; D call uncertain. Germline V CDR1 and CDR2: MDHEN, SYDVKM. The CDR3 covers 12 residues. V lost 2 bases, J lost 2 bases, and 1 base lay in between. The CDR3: CASSLAGNTIYF. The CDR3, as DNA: TGTGCCAGCAGTTTAGCTGGAAACACCATATATTTT.

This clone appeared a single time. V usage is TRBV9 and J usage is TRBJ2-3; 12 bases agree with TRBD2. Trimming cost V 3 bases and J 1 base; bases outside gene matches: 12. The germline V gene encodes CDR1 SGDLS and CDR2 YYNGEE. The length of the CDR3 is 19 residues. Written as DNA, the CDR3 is TGTGCCAGCAGCGCCTCCCGGACTAGCGGGAACTCCGGCACAGATACGCAGTATTTT. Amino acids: CASSASRTSGNSGTDTQYF. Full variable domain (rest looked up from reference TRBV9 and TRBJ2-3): DSGVTQTPKHLITATGQRVTLRCSPRSGDLSVYWYQQSLDQGLQFLIQYYNGEERAKGNILERFSAQQFPDLHSELNLSSLELGDSALYFCASSASRTSGNSGTDTQYFGPGTRLTVL.

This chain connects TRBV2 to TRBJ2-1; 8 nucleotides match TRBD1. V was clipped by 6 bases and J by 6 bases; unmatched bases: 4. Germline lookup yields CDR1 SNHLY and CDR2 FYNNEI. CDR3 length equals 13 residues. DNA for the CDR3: TGTGCCAGCAGGGACAGGGTCGGCAATGAGCAGTTCTTC. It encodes CASRDRVGNEQFF.

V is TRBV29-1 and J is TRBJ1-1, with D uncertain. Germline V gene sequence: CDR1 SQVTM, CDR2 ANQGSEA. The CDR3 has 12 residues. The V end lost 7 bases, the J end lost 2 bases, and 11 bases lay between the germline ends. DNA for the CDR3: TGCAGCGCTCTGGACCCAAACACTGAAGCTTTCTTT. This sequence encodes CSALDPNTEAFF.

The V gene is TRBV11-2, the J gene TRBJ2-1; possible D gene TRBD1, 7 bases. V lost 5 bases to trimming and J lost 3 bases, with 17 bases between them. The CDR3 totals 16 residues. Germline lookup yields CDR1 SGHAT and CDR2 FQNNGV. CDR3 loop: CASSLLARGVYNEQFF. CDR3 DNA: TGTGCCAGCAGCCTCCTGGCCAGGGGGGTCTACAATGAGCAGTTCTTC.

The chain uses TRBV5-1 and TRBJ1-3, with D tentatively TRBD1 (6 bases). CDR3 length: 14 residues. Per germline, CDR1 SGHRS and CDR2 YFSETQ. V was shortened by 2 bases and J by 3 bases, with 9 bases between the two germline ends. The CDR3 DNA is TGCGCCAGCAGCTTATTACAGGGTGGAAACACCATATATTTT. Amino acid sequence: CASSLLQGGNTIYF.

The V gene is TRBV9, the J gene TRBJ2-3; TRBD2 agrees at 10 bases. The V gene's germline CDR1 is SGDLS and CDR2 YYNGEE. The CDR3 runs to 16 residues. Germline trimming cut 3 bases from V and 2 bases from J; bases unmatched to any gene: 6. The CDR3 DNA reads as TGTGCCAGCAGCGCGGCTAGCGGGGGCCACACAGATACGCAGTATTTT. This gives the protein CASSAASGGHTDTQYF.

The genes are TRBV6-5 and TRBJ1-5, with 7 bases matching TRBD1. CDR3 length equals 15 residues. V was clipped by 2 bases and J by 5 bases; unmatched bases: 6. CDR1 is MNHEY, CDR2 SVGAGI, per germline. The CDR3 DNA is TGTGCCAGCAGTTACGGCTGGGACAGCGATCAGCCCCAGCATTTT. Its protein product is CASSYGWDSDQPQHF.

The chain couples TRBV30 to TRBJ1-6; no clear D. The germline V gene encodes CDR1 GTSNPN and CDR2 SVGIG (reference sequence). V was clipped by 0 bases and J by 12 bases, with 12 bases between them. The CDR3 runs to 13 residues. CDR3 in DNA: TGTGCCTGGAGTGTACTTGAGGGTGGACCCCTCCACTTT. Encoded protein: CAWSVLEGGPLHF. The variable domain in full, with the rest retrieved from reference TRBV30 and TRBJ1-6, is SQTIHQWPATLVQPVGSPLSLECTVEGTSNPNLYWYRQAAGRGLQLLFYSVGIGQISSEVPQNLSASRPQDRQFILSSKKLLLSDSGFYLCAWSVLEGGPLHFGNGTRLTVT.

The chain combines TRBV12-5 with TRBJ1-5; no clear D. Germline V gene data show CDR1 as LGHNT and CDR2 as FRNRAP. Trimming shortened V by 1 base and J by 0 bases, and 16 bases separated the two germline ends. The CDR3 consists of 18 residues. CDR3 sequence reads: CASGLETVSFYSNQPQHF. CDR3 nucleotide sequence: TGTGCTAGTGGTTTGGAAACAGTCAGCTTTTATAGCAATCAGCCCCAGCATTTT. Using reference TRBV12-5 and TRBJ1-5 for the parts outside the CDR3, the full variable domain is DARVTQTPRHKVTEMGQEVTMRCQPILGHNTVFWYRQTMMQGLELLAYFRNRAPLDDSGMPKDRFSAEMPDATLATLKIQPSEPRDSAVYFCASGLETVSFYSNQPQHFGDGTRLSIL.